Listed below are T cell receptor beta chains from one sample, sequenced in a study of T cell responses to AZD1222 COVID-19 vaccine. Using immunoSEQ multiplex PCR, the repertoire was profiled, and TCRdb retains in-frame clones only, with some absent. The data show about 120,000 clones, approximately 88% seen once. The starting material was peripheral blood, obtained on day 0 of AZD1222 vaccination. The receptor source for this set is an adult in good health. CDR3s include the opening cysteine and the closing phenylalanine or tryptophan. The D gene is left open where the match is weak. The size of a clone is reported for some rows only, either as once, few or many, or as a class for expanded clones.

TRBJ1-2,NA,TRBV10-1,NA,CASSATTGYGYTF,TGCGCCAGCAGCGCGACTACAGGGTATGGCTACACCTTC
TRBJ2-7,NA,TRBV13,NA,CASSRPDYEQYF,TGTGCCAGCAGCCGACCCGATTACGAGCAGTACTTC
TRBJ1-5,NA,TRBV2,NA,CASSESGSTLSLFNQPQHF,TGTGCCAGCAGTGAATCGGGGTCGACATTGTCGCTATTCAATCAGCCCCAGCATTTT
TRBJ1-5,NA,TRBV21-1,NA,CASSNPEDREGNQPQHF,TGTGCCAGCAGCAATCCCGAGGACAGGGAGGGCAATCAGCCCCAGCATTTT
TRBJ1-1,NA,TRBV28,TRBD1,CASSAHRGEAFF,TGTGCCAGCAGCGCCCACAGGGGAGAAGCTTTCTTT
TRBJ2-7,few,TRBV7-9,NA,CASSLGDLGQYF,TGTGCCAGCAGCTTAGGGGACTTGGGGCAGTACTTC
TRBJ1-6,NA,TRBV5-5,NA,CASSLARGNSPLHF,TGTGCCAGCAGCTTGGCCCGAGGGAATTCACCCCTCCACTTT
TRBJ2-2,once,TRBV5-1,NA,CASSLGTEGGELFF,TGCGCCAGCAGCTTGGGGACAGAGGGCGGGGAGCTGTTTTTT
TRBJ2-1,once,TRBV11-3,TRBD1,CASSLGGGLYNEQFF,TGTGCCAGCAGCTTAGGAGGGGGCCTGTACAATGAGCAGTTCTTC
TRBJ2-7,NA,TRBV11-2,NA,CASSRNVGDEQYF,TGTGCCAGCAGCCGAAACGTGGGGGACGAGCAGTACTTC
TRBJ1-1,NA,TRBV10-3,NA,CAISDTTQGNTEAFF,TGTGCCATCAGTGATACAACCCAGGGAAACACTGAAGCTTTCTTT
TRBJ1-5,NA,TRBV23-1,TRBD1,CASSQSVSGGHSNQPQHF,TGCGCCAGCAGTCAATCGGTCTCAGGGGGCCACAGCAATCAGCCCCAGCATTTT
TRBJ1-2,NA,TRBV7-2,NA,CASSFTSGGYTF,TGTGCCAGCAGCTTTACCTCGGGGGGCTACACCTTC
TRBJ2-2,NA,TRBV7-3,NA,CASSLWSGAQPGELFF,TGTGCCAGCAGCTTATGGTCAGGGGCCCAACCCGGGGAGCTGTTTTTT
TRBJ1-2,NA,TRBV4-3,NA,CASSQEFFNYGYTF,TGCGCCAGCAGCCAAGAATTCTTCAACTATGGCTACACCTTC
TRBJ1-3,NA,TRBV7-2,NA,CASTRTRFGNTIYF,TGTGCCAGCACCCGAACACGTTTTGGAAACACCATATATTTT
TRBJ2-1,NA,TRBV20-1,NA,CSARQGNEQFF,TGCAGTGCACGGCAGGGGAATGAGCAGTTCTTC
TRBJ2-7,NA,TRBV4-1,NA,CASSHSYEQYF,TGCGCCAGCAGCCACTCCTACGAGCAGTACTTC
TRBJ2-5,few,TRBV11-1,NA,CASSLTLVTAQETQYF,TGTGCCAGCAGCTTGACTCTCGTGACAGCCCAAGAGACCCAGTACTTC
TRBJ2-7,NA,TRBV6-2/TRBV6-3,TRBD2,CASSYSSSGDYEQYF,TGTGCCAGCAGTTACTCTTCTAGCGGGGACTACGAGCAGTACTTC